Each of the 6 T cell receptor beta chains below was sequenced from the same sample in a study of technical replicates of blood from a handful of donors. TCRdb keeps only in-frame clones here, not all; method: immunoSEQ multiplex PCR. The sample lists roughly 80,000 clones; 96% were seen once. Sequenced input: T cells isolated from PBMCs. These receptor sequences come from a human donor in good health.

This sequence joins TRBV6-5 and TRBJ2-5; 9 nucleotides align to TRBD1. Germline loops: CDR1 MNHEY, CDR2 SVGAGI. The V segment lost 0 bases and the J segment 5 bases; nucleotides outside the gene matches: 7. The CDR3 consists of 16 residues. The CDR3 DNA sequence: TGTGCCAGCAGTTACTCGGTGGGACAGGGCTGGGAGACCCAGTACTTC. It specifies CASSYSVGQGWETQYF.

This sequence joins TRBV30 and TRBJ1-1, with 7 bases that match TRBD1. V gave up 7 bases and J gave up 0 bases; unmatched junction bases: 14. The CDR3 has 16 residues. The V gene's germline CDR1 is GTSNPN and CDR2 SVGIG (reference sequence). The CDR3 nucleotides read TGTGCCTCCGACTCGCCGGGACAGCACATGAACACTGAAGCTTTCTTT. Translation gives CASDSPGQHMNTEAFF.

This chain joins TRBV7-3 and TRBJ2-2; 7 nucleotides match TRBD2. Germline loops: CDR1 SGHTA, CDR2 FQGTGA. This CDR3 contains 17 residues. V shed 3 bases and J 0 bases; nucleotides not matched to a gene: 7. The CDR3, as DNA: TGTGCCAGCAGCTTTCAAACCGGGACTACGAACACCGGGGAGCTGTTTTTT. As protein: CASSFQTGTTNTGELFF.

This clone was counted once. The CDR3 DNA is TGTGCCAGCTCACCAACAGTCAAGAAAAGGGGCTACACCTTC. Its translation is CASSPTVKKRGYTF. The chain carries TRBV18 and TRBJ1-2; D is undetermined. The germline gives CDR1 KGHSH, CDR2 LQKENI. V lost 2 bases and J 8 bases, leaving 15 bases between the germline ends. The CDR3 has 14 residues.

The rearrangement uses TRBV9 and TRBJ2-3, with 8 bases identical to TRBD2. The V and J ends lost 3 bases and 2 bases, in that order; junction bases with no gene match: 5. This CDR3 has 15 residues. Germline lookup yields CDR1 SGDLS and CDR2 YYNGEE. The CDR3 DNA sequence: TGTGCCAGCAGCGGGACGGGGGGGTCCACAGATACGCAGTATTTT. This translates into CASSGTGGSTDTQYF. The full variable domain, its missing parts supplied by reference TRBV9 and TRBJ2-3, is DSGVTQTPKHLITATGQRVTLRCSPRSGDLSVYWYQQSLDQGLQFLIQYYNGEERAKGNILERFSAQQFPDLHSELNLSSLELGDSALYFCASSGTGGSTDTQYFGPGTRLTVL.

In DNA form, the CDR3 reads TGCGCCAGCACCCGAATATACGGGACAGGTAGCGAAAAACTGTTTTTT. This gives the protein CASTRIYGTGSEKLFF. The chain links TRBV4-3 to TRBJ1-4; 8 bases fit TRBD1. The germline gives CDR1 LGHNA, CDR2 YSLEER. CDR3 length: 16 amino acids. V lost 7 bases, J lost 8 bases, and 15 bases stayed unmatched.